Sequencing of this T cell receptor beta chain was carried out in a study of a mutant IDH1 vaccine in newly diagnosed glioma. Study context: Every participant had undergone radiotherapy, temozolomide, or both before, and most underwent both.

This clone turned up a few times. What it recognizes is unknown. Clones were read by immunoSEQ multiplex PCR, and TCRdb kept only the in-frame ones, dropping some. Of approximately 41,000 clones in the sample, under 80% were seen once. CDR1 SGHRS and CDR2 YFSETQ come from the germline V gene. V lost 3 bases, J lost 7 bases, and 16 bases lay in between. CDR3 length: 14 amino acids. Indicated time point: week 23, last vaccination. Mutant IDH1 20-mer peptide, at 300 ug, made up each vaccine dose, with topical imiquimod. New astrocytomas of WHO grade 3 or 4 that were IDH1-mutant and ATRX-lost were found in the donors.

The specimen was PBMCs, collected from a glioma patient whose treatment included an IDH1 peptide vaccine. The rearrangement links TRBV5-1 to TRBJ1-1, with D unresolved. The origin of this receptor is a woman between 40 and 50 years old with glioma. Some clones in this sample may be carry-over from other donors' samples. The CDR3 loop is CASSSSGRKREAFF. As DNA, the CDR3 is TGCGCCAGCAGCTCGAGCGGACGGAAGCGTGAAGCTTTCTTT.